The source of this TCR beta chain is a study of blood T cell repertoires in COVID-19. The CDR3 totals 13 residues. Trimming shortened V by 8 bases and J by 6 bases, and 14 bases separated the two germline ends. Sequenced by immunoSEQ multiplex PCR; TCRdb stores in-frame clones only, minus some. Altogether around 46,000 clones are present, 75% to 90% being singletons, with the ten largest covering less than 9%. The count of this clone is one. Source material: peripheral blood. The chain has TRBV12-3 or TRBV12-4 and TRBJ2-1; a weak D match, TRBD2 (6 bases). The receptor was isolated from a man aged 50-59 years with acute or convalescent COVID-19. This CDR3 is CASAGRGLNEQFF. In DNA form, the CDR3 reads TGTGCCAGCGCCGGGAGAGGGCTCAATGAGCAGTTCTTC.